A single sample gave rise to the 17 T cell receptor beta chains below, sequenced in a study of blood T cells in healthy people across ages. Sample-barcoded 5' priming and a J-beta primer mix drove a second PCR of roughly 6 to 12 cycles. MiXCR, applied by TCRdb to the 5' RACE reads, yields one record per CDR3 protein. The sample has about 1,600,000 distinct CDR3 sequences, about 40% seen once. What was sequenced was blood. The receptors shown here come from a young woman in good health.

In its sample, this clonotype was seen a few times. The chain recombines TRBV5-1 with TRBJ2-5; 8 bases agree with TRBD2. This CDR3 has 16 amino acids. V shed 1 base, J shed 2 bases, and the junction held 7 bases outside the gene matches. Germline loops: CDR1 SGHRS, CDR2 YFSETQ. The CDR3 bases are TGCGCCAGCAGCTTGACCACAACTAGCGGACAAGAGACCCAGTACTTC. It yields the protein CASSLTTTSGQETQYF.

The chain joins TRBV9 to TRBJ1-2; D gene ambiguous. V dropped 0 bases and J dropped 8 bases, with 17 bases sitting between them. The CDR3 runs to 15 residues. CDR1 is SGDLS and CDR2 is YYNGEE in the germline V gene. The CDR3 protein is CASSVGNSPPAGYTF. In DNA form, the CDR3 reads TGTGCCAGCAGCGTAGGGAATAGTCCCCCGGCGGGCTACACCTTC.

J is TRBJ1-6 and V is TRBV5-1; 7 bases map to TRBD1. With 3 bases clipped from V and 3 bases from J, the junction kept 12 bases outside the gene matches. The germline CDR1 and CDR2 sequences are SGHRS and YFSETQ. The CDR3 has 18 amino acids. CDR3 in amino acids: CASSSTLTGTDYNSPLHF. As DNA, the CDR3 is TGCGCCAGCAGCTCGACGTTAACAGGGACAGACTATAATTCACCCCTCCACTTT.

With respect to this clonotype: This could be a read error, since a much larger clone is one nucleotide away. In DNA form, the CDR3 reads TGTGCCAGCAGTTACTCGGCCGGGACCTACAATGAGCAGTTCTTC. Translated: CASSYSAGTYNEQFF. The gene calls are TRBV6-6 and TRBJ2-1, with D possibly matching TRBD2 (5 bases). The CDR3 runs 15 residues. CDR1 and CDR2 from the germline V gene are MNHNY and SVGAGI (reference sequence). The ends were cut back, 0 bases at V and 2 bases at J, with 8 bases in the middle.

This chain joins TRBV12-3 or TRBV12-4 and TRBJ2-3; weak D call: TRBD2 (6 bases). Deletions cut 6 bases from V and 2 bases from J, with 15 bases between. This CDR3 region has 15 residues. The DNA for the CDR3 is TGTGCCAGCAGCCAGCCCGGGGGTAACACAGATACGCAGTATTTT. This gives the protein CASSQPGGNTDTQYF.

The CDR3 region has the DNA TGTGCCAGCAGCCAAGTACCGGGACATTTGGACATTCAGTACTTC. Its protein product is CASSQVPGHLDIQYF. The V gene is TRBV3-1, the J gene TRBJ2-7, with a weak D call TRBD1 (6 bases). With the DNA end fitting TRBJ2-4 better, the J assignment may be wrong. The CDR3 contains 15 residues. The germline CDR1 and CDR2 sequences are LGHDT and YNNKEL (reference sequence).

A note on this clonotype: Sequence at one end of the junction differs from germline and may be a read error. The chain recombines TRBV14 with TRBJ1-2; D is uncertain. The CDR3 loop spans 14 amino acids. Germline loops: CDR1 SGHDN, CDR2 FVKESK. CDR3 sequence reads: CASSQEKGWDGNTF. The CDR3 coding sequence is TGTGCCAGCAGCCAAGAAAAGGGTTGGGATGGCAACACCTTC.

The chain couples TRBV4-1 to TRBJ1-2; TRBD1 is a possible D gene (5 bases). The CDR3 is 15 residues long. Germline CDR1 MGHRA, CDR2 YSYEKL. The V gene lost 1 base and the J gene lost 4 bases, with 13 bases spanning the gap. The DNA for the CDR3 is TGCGCCAGCAGCCAAGCGGGGGGGTTGGGCTATGGCTACACCTTC. This gives the protein CASSQAGGLGYGYTF.

Many counts were recorded for this clonotype. The chain is built from TRBV20-1 and TRBJ2-5, with 14 bases matching TRBD2. V lost 3 bases to trimming and J lost 12 bases; unmatched junction nucleotides: 12. In germline, CDR1 is DFQATT, CDR2 SNEGSKA (reference sequence). There are 15 residues in the CDR3. This CDR3 is CSARGLAGVQEVEYF. The CDR3 DNA follows: TGCAGTGCTAGGGGACTAGCGGGAGTCCAAGAGGTTGAGTACTTC.

The chain links TRBV9 to TRBJ2-2; possibly TRBD1 for D (6 bases). This CDR3 comprises 15 residues. From germline, CDR1 is SGDLS and CDR2 YYNGEE. V lost 0 bases to trimming and J lost 3 bases, with 9 bases between them. This CDR3 is CASSVGQGHTGELFF. In DNA, the CDR3 is TGTGCCAGCAGCGTAGGTCAGGGGCACACCGGGGAGCTGTTTTTT.

CDR3: CASSLGLGYSYEQYF. CDR3 sequence (DNA): TGTGCCAGCAGCCTAGGGCTGGGGTACTCCTACGAGCAGTACTTC. The gene calls are TRBV14 and TRBJ2-7; no firm D call. CDR1 and CDR2 (germline): SGHDN, FVKESK. The CDR3 covers 15 residues. V dropped 4 bases and J dropped 0 bases, with 13 bases sitting between them.

This CDR3 is CSASATGFSYNEQYF. Written as DNA, the CDR3 is TGCAGTGCTAGTGCGACCGGCTTCTCCTACAATGAGCAGTACTTC. The chain recombines TRBV20-1 with TRBJ2-1; D ambiguous. The end of the DNA fits TRBJ2-7 better, so the J call may be wrong. This CDR3 spans 15 amino acids. Germline V CDR1 and CDR2: DFQATT, SNEGSKA (reference sequence).

This clonotype has only a few counts. The V call is TRBV29-1, the J call TRBJ2-7; 9 bases are shared with TRBD1. This CDR3 is 14 amino acids long. CDR1 SQVTM and CDR2 ANQGSEA come from the germline V gene. Germline trimming cut 7 bases from V and 1 base from J; bases unmatched to any gene: 8. CDR3 coding DNA: TGCAGCGCTCGAGAGGGACAGGGTTCCTACGAGCAGTACTTC. Its translation is CSAREGQGSYEQYF.

V is TRBV24-1 and J is TRBJ2-3; D tentatively fits TRBD1 or TRBD2 (5 bases each). This CDR3 contains 15 residues. Germline CDR1 is KGHDR and CDR2 is SFDVKD. V was pared by 6 bases and J by 3 bases, with 15 bases between. The CDR3 here is CATSSGTAITDTQYF. CDR3 in DNA: TGTGCCACCAGTTCCGGGACGGCTATAACAGATACGCAGTATTTT.

This clonotype occurred a few times. This rearrangement joins TRBV6-6 to TRBJ1-2, with D tentatively TRBD1 (5 bases). Germline V gene sequence: CDR1 MNHNY, CDR2 SVGAGI (reference sequence). Trimming took off 2 bases at V and 4 bases at J, with 14 bases between the two ends. This CDR3 is 15 amino acids long. CDR3 sequence (DNA): TGTGCCAGCAGTTACCCGCCGGGACTGATCTATGGCTACACCTTC. This translates into CASSYPPGLIYGYTF.

The chain is built from TRBV12-3 or TRBV12-4 and TRBJ2-2, with 8 bases identical to TRBD2. The junction had 12 bases not matched to a gene; V was cut back by 10 bases and J by 2 bases. The CDR3 contains 16 residues. CDR3 in DNA: TGTGCCATCCCCTTGACTAGCGCGTACAACACCGGGGAGCTGTTTTTT. As protein: CAIPLTSAYNTGELFF.

The gene calls are TRBV7-8 and TRBJ2-1; 11 bases are shared with TRBD2. The CDR3 totals 17 residues. CDR1 and CDR2 (germline): SGHVS, FQNEAQ. Unmatched junction bases numbered 6, after V lost 0 bases and J lost 5 bases. CDR3 amino acids: CASSLARGSGRDNEQFF. The CDR3 DNA reads as TGTGCCAGCAGCTTAGCGCGGGGTAGCGGGAGGGACAATGAGCAGTTCTTC.